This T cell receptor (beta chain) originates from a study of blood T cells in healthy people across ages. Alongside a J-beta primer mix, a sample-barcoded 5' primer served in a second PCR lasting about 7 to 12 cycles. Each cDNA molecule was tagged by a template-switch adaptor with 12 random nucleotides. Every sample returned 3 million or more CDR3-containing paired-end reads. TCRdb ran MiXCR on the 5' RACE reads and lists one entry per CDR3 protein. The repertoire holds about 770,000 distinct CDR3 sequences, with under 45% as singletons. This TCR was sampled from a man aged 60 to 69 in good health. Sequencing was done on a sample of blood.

The chain's CDR3 is CASSYGLAYTDTQYF. The CDR3 region has the DNA TGTGCCAGCAGTTACGGCCTAGCATACACGGATACGCAGTATTTT. The chain joins TRBV6-2 or TRBV6-3 to TRBJ2-3, with D possibly TRBD2 on 5 matching bases. Germline values: CDR1 MNHEY, CDR2 SVGEGT. V was shortened by 2 bases and J by 6 bases, with 15 bases between the two germline ends. The CDR3 loop spans 15 amino acids.